This T cell receptor beta chain was obtained from a study of beta chain features in type 1 diabetes. Study-level points and caveats: In every one of the four CD4+ subsets, TCRB CDR3s were moderately but significantly shorter in Type 1 diabetes patients. Any HLA type influence on TCRB rearrangement was left unresolved here.

Germline lookup yields CDR1 LGHNA and CDR2 YSLEER. Deletions cut 1 base from V and 4 bases from J, with 14 bases between. The CDR3 is made up of 16 amino acids. Expressed TCRB transcripts were sequenced because the entire RNA isolate underwent reverse transcription. Clones were sequenced by immunoSEQ multiplex PCR, and TCRdb holds only the in-frame ones, with some missing. This sample has some 290,000 clones, with approximately 14% found just once. In regard to this clone: Its antigen is not identified.

The V call is TRBV4-3, the J call TRBJ2-1, with D possibly matching TRBD2 (7 bases). This clonotype was sampled from a man aged 30 to 39 with type 1 diabetes. Sequenced input: naive CD4+ T cells from blood. The CDR3 loop reads CASSQGFGRGYNEQFF. CDR3 in DNA: TGCGCCAGCAGCCAAGGATTTGGGAGGGGGTACAATGAGCAGTTCTTC.